The clone carrying this TCR beta chain was seen a handful of times. The antigen is not known. Input for naive CD8 libraries was about 17,000 to 1,100,000 sorted cells; the RNA fraction used was 10%, 30% or 50%. A CD8+CD4-CCR7+CD45RA+ phenotype served as the sorting definition for naive CD8 T cells. Each CDR3 protein is one row after TCRdb ran MiXCR on the PCR reads. The sample includes about 500,000 distinct CDR3 sequences, around 23% of them seen just once. The data are from a study of molecular identifiers for immune sequencing clone quantification. This CDR3 contains 13 residues. Germline trimming cut 0 bases from V and 9 bases from J; bases unmatched to any gene: 4. Germline-derived CDR1 and CDR2 are SGHKS and YYEKEE (reference sequence). Study outcomes and limitations: Whereas naive cells kept under 1% of molecules in clones above 20 RNA copies, such clones held over 99% in effectors.

The receptor was isolated from a human donor in good health. Some libraries in this study had Jurkat cell RNA spiked in. Input material: naive CD8+ T cells from blood, with Jurkat cell RNA spiked in. The subset was: FACS-sorted CD8+CD4-CCR7+CD45RA+ naive T cells. The chain has TRBV5-5 and TRBJ2-7, with 9 bases identical to TRBD1. The CDR3, as DNA: TGTGCCAGCAGCTTGGGGGACAGGGACACGCAGTACTTC. Its translation: CASSLGDRDTQYF.